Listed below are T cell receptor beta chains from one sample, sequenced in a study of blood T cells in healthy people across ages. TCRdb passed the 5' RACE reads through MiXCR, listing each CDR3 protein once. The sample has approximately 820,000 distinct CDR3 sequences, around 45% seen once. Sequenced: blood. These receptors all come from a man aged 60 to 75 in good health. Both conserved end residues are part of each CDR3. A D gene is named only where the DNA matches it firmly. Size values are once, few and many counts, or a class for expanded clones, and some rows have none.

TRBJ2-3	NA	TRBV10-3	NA	CAISRGPSTDTQYF	TGTGCCATCAGCAGGGGACCTAGCACAGATACGCAGTATTTT
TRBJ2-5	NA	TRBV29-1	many	CSVETSSQTQYF	TGCAGCGTCGAGACTAGTAGTCAGACCCAGTACTTC
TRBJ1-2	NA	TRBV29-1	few	CSVSNLRDYGYTF	TGCAGCGTTTCAAACCTTAGAGACTATGGCTACACCTTC
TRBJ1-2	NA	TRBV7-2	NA	CASSVDFSDYGYTF	TGTGCCAGCAGCGTCGATTTTAGTGACTATGGCTACACCTTC
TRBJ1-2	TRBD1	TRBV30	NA	CAWRVQGRDYGYTF	TGTGCCTGGAGGGTACAGGGGCGTGACTATGGCTACACCTTC
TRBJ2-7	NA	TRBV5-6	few	CASSLGWAYEQYF	TGTGCCAGCAGCTTGGGATGGGCTTACGAGCAGTACTTC
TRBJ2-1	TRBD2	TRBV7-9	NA	CASSLPVGAGGSLNEQFF	TGTGCCAGCAGCTTACCCGTGGGGGCGGGGGGTTCATTGAATGAGCAGTTCTTC
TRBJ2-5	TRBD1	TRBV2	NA	CASSRDRFGETQYF	TGTGCCAGCAGTCGGGACAGATTTGGCGAGACCCAGTACTTC
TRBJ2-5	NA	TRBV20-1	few	CSARDISARSQETQYF	TGCAGTGCTAGAGATATTTCGGCGAGATCCCAAGAGACCCAGTACTTC
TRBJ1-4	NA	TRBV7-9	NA	CASSAAGEGRGEKLFF	TGTGCCAGCAGCGCAGCCGGGGAAGGGAGAGGAGAAAAACTGTTTTTT
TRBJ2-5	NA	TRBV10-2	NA	CASNRRIQETQYF	TGCGCCAGCAATAGGCGGATCCAAGAGACCCAGTACTTC
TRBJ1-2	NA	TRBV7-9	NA	CASSLYGDGYGYTF	TGTGCCAGCAGCTTATATGGCGACGGTTATGGCTACACCTTC
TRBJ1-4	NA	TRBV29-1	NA	CSSIAGDEKLFF	TGCAGCAGTATAGCAGGGGACGAAAAACTGTTTTTT
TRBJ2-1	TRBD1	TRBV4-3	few	CASSQATRDPGGPYYNEQFF	TGCGCCAGCAGCCAAGCAACCCGGGACCCAGGGGGCCCCTACTACAATGAGCAGTTCTTC
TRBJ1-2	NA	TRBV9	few	CASSVDGMGYTF	TGTGCCAGCAGCGTAGACGGGATGGGCTACACCTTC
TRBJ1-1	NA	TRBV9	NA	CASSVGPGVGTEAFF	TGTGCCAGCAGCGTAGGTCCAGGGGTGGGCACTGAAGCTTTCTTT
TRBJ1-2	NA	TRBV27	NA	CASSFSGGGGGGYTF	TGTGCCAGCAGTTTCTCCGGAGGGGGGGGTGGTGGCTACACCTTC
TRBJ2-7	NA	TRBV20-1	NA	CSARDLGARTYEQYF	TGCAGTGCTAGAGATTTGGGGGCGCGCACCTACGAGCAGTACTTC
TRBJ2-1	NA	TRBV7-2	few	CASSSVYNEQFF	TGTGCCAGCAGCTCAGTCTACAATGAGCAGTTCTTC
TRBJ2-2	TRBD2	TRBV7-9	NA	CASSTGLASNTGELFF	TGTGCCAGCAGTACTGGACTAGCCTCGAACACCGGGGAGCTGTTTTTT
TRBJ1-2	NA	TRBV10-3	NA	CAISESPYRGYTF	TGTGCCATCAGTGAGTCCCCCTATCGTGGCTACACCTTC
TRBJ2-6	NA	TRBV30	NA	CAWTTFGRANVLTF	TGTGCCTGGACCACCTTTGGGAGGGCCAACGTCCTGACTTTC
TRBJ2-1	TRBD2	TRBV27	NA	CASSLLAGGSYNEQFF	TGTGCCAGCAGTTTGTTAGCGGGGGGCTCCTACAATGAGCAGTTCTTC
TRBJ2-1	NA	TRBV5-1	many	CASSLDPGAQFNEQFF	TGCGCCAGCAGCTTGGACCCAGGGGCCCAGTTTAATGAGCAGTTCTTC
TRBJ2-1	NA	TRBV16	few	CASSQVRSGEQFF	TGTGCCAGCAGCCAAGTTCGATCAGGTGAGCAGTTCTTC
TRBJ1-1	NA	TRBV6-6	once	CASRAGKNTEAFF	TGTGCCAGCAGGGCGGGCAAGAACACTGAAGCTTTCTTT
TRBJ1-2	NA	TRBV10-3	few	CAISDDGRGRTNYGYTF	TGTGCCATCAGTGATGATGGCAGGGGAAGGACTAACTATGGCTACACCTTC
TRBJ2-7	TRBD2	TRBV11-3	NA	CASSTHSGDSYEQYF	TGTGCCAGCAGCACCCATAGCGGGGACTCCTACGAGCAGTACTTC
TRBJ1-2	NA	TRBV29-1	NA	CSGFRSTYGYTF	TGCAGCGGTTTTAGGAGCACCTATGGCTACACCTTC
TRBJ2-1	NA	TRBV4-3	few	CASSQVRGVLSYNEQFF	TGCGCCAGCAGCCAAGTAAGGGGAGTCCTTAGTTACAATGAGCAGTTCTTC
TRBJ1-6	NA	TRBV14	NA	CASSQATEGDSYNSPLHF	TGTGCCAGCAGCCAAGCGACGGAGGGCGACTCCTATAATTCACCCCTCCACTTT